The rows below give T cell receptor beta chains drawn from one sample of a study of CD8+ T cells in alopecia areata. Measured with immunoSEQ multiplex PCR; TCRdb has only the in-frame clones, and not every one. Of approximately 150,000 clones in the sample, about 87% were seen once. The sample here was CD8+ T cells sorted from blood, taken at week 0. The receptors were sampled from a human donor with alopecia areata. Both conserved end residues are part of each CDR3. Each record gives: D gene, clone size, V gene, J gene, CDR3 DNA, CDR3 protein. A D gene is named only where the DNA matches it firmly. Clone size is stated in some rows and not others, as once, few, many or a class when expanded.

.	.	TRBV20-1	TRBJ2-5	TGCAGTGCTAGAGATAGGGAGACCCAGTACTTC	CSARDRETQYF
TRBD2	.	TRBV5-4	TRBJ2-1	TGTGCCAGCAGCTTTGCCGTGCGGGGGGTCGAAGATGAGCAGTTCTTC	CASSFAVRGVEDEQFF
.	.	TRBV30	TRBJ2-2	TGTGCCTGGATCGGGAGGGACAGGAACACCGGGGAGCTGTTTTTT	CAWIGRDRNTGELFF
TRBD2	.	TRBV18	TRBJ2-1	TGTGCCAGCTCACCCACGGCTAGCGGCTCCTACAATGAGCAGTTCTTC	CASSPTASGSYNEQFF
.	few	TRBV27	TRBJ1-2	TGTGCCAGCAGTCTCACTCCACAGGGTAACTATGGCTACACCTTC	CASSLTPQGNYGYTF
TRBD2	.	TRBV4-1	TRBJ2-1	TGCGCCAGCAGCCAAGAGACTAGCGGGAACTACAATGAGCAGTTCTTC	CASSQETSGNYNEQFF
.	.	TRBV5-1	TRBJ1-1	TGCGCCAGCAGCGTAACCCTGATGGGTAGCACTGAAGCTTTCTTT	CASSVTLMGSTEAFF
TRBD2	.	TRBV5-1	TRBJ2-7	TGCGCCAGCAGCTTGAGACTAGCGACGACCTCGGACGAGCAGTACTTC	CASSLRLATTSDEQYF
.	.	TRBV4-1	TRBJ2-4	TGCGCCAGCAGCCAAGGGAGGGACATTCAGTACTTC	CASSQGRDIQYF
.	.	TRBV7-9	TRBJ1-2	TGTGCCAGCAGCTTAGGGAAGACAGCCCTCTATGGCTACACCTTC	CASSLGKTALYGYTF
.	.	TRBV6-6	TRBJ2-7	TGTGCCAGCAGTCCTAAGGAAGGTTACTACGAGCAGTACTTC	CASSPKEGYYEQYF
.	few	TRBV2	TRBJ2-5	TGTGCCAGCAGTGAAGAGGCAGCACAAGAGACCCAGTACTTC	CASSEEAAQETQYF
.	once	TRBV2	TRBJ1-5	TGTGCCAGCAGTGGGTGGGCCTATAGCAATCAGCCCCAGCATTTT	CASSGWAYSNQPQHF
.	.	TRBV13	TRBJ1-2	TGTGCCACAATCTTCTCCGGAGACGCTAACTATGGCTACACCTTC	CATIFSGDANYGYTF
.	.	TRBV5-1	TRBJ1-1	TGCGCCAGCAGTTTACTCGATTTTGGGAACACTGAAGCTTTCTTT	CASSLLDFGNTEAFF
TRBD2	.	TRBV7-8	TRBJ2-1	TGTGCCAGCAGATGGACCGGGACTAGTGGACACAATGAGCAGTTCTTC	CASRWTGTSGHNEQFF
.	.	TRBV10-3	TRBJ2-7	TGTGCCATCAGTGAGTCGGGCGGCTCCTACGAGCAGTACTTC	CAISESGGSYEQYF
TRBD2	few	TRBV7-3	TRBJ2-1	TGTGCCAGCAGCTCTAGCGGGCTAAGCTCCTACAATGAGCAGTTCTTC	CASSSSGLSSYNEQFF
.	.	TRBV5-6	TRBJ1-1	TGTGCCAGCAGCTTGCAATGGGAGGGTGCTGAAGCTTTCTTT	CASSLQWEGAEAFF
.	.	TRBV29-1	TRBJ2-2	TGCAGCGTTAAAAGGAGGGAAGGGGAGCTGTTTTTT	CSVKRREGELFF
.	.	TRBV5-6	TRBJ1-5	TGTGCCAGCAGCTTACAGGGTCAGCCCCAGCATTTT	CASSLQGQPQHF
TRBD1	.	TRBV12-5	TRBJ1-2	TGTGCTAGTGGAACCGGGACAGGGAGAGATGGCTACACCTTC	CASGTGTGRDGYTF
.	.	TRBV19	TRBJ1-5	TGTGCCAGTAGTTTGGGCGTTCAGCCCCAGCATTTT	CASSLGVQPQHF
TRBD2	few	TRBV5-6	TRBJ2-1	TGTGCCAGCAGCCGTGCTAGCGGGGGTTCCTACAATGAGCAGTTCTTC	CASSRASGGSYNEQFF
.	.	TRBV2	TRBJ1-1	TGTGCCAGCAGTGCCTATATCGTGGGGCAGGGTGGCACTGAAGCTTTCTTT	CASSAYIVGQGGTEAFF
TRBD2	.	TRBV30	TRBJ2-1	TGTGCCTGGAGAAACCCGGGGGGGCTTGACAATGAGCAGTTCTTC	CAWRNPGGLDNEQFF
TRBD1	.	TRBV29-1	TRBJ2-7	TGCAGCGTTGCGGGACAGGGGTACGAGCAGTACTTC	CSVAGQGYEQYF
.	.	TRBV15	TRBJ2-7	TGTGCCACCAGCAGAGATCGGGGTCTCGAGCAGTACTTC	CATSRDRGLEQYF
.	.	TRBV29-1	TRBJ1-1	TGCAGCGTCGGACGGGTGGTGGGCTTTGGCACTGAAGCTTTCTTT	CSVGRVVGFGTEAFF
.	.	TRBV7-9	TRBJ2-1	TGTGCCAGCAGCTCGGACCCGGGGGCTGGTAATGAGCAGTTCTTC	CASSSDPGAGNEQFF
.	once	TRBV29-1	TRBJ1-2	TGCAGCGTTGGGGCGTGGGAAGACTATGGCTACACCTTC	CSVGAWEDYGYTF
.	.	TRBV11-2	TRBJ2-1	TGTGCCAGCAGCCTTGACTCGAATGAGCAGTTCTTC	CASSLDSNEQFF
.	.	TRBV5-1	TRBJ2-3	TGCGCCAGCAACCGGGAGTCTACCACAGATACGCAGTATTTT	CASNRESTTDTQYF
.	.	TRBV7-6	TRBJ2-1	TGTGCCAGCAGCTTATATCCGGGGGACAATGAGCAGTTCTTC	CASSLYPGDNEQFF
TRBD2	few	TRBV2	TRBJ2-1	TGTGCCAGGGTAGCGGGAGGCAACAATGAGCAGTTCTTC	CARVAGGNNEQFF
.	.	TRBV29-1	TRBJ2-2	TGCAGCGTTGAGTCACAGAACACCGGGGAGCTGTTTTTT	CSVESQNTGELFF
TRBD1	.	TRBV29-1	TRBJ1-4	TGCAGCGTCTCCCCCACACGGACAGGGGGGGAAAAACTGTTTTTT	CSVSPTRTGGEKLFF
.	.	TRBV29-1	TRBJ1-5	TGCAGCGTTGAGGGGGACAATCAGCCCCAGCATTTT	CSVEGDNQPQHF
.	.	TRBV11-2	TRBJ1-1	TGTGCCAGCAGCTTAGATTGGGTTTTCTTT	CASSLDWVFF
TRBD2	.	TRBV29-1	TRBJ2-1	TGCAGCGTTGAGCGGGAGGGTTATTCCAATGAGCAGTTCTTC	CSVEREGYSNEQFF
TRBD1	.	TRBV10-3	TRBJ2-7	TGTGCCATCAGTGAGTCGATCGGACAGGACTACGAGCAGTACTTC	CAISESIGQDYEQYF
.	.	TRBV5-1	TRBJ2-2	TGCGCCAGCAGCTTCAGGGGGGCGGACTCCGGGGAGCTGTTTTTT	CASSFRGADSGELFF